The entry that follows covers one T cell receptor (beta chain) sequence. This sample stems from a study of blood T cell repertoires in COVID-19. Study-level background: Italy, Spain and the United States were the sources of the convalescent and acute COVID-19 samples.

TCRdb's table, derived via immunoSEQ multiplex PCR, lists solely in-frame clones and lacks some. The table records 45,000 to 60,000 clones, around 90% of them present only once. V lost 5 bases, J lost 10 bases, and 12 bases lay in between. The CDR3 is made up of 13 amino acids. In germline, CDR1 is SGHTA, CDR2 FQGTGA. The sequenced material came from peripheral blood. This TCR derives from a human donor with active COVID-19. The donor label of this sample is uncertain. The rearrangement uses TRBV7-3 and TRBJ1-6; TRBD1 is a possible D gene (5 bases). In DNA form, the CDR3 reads TGTGCCAGCAGCCCGGGACTAGACTCACCCCTCCACTTT. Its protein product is CASSPGLDSPLHF. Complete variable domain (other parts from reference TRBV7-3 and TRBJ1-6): GAGVSQTPSNKVTEKGKYVELRCDPISGHTALYWYRQSLGQGPEFLIYFQGTGAADDSGLPNDRFFAVRPEGSVSTLKIQRTERGDSAVYLCASSPGLDSPLHFGNGTRLTVT.